Here is one TCR beta chain with its context. Its antigen remains unidentified. Primers included in the PCR were 60 Vbeta and 13 Jbeta primers. Sequencing was performed with immunoSEQ multiplex PCR; in TCRdb, only in-frame clones are kept and a portion is missing. The repertoire has approximately 150,000 clones, approximately 78% of them found once; the top ten carry around 14%. The data were obtained in a study of cytomegalovirus exposure and HLA in healthy donors. Study conclusions and caveats: Analysis performed later found roughly 17,000 TCR beta sequences associated with HLA alleles at 0.05 false discovery rate. The classifier was said to identify cytomegalovirus status with high specificity and sensitivity.

Sequencing used PBMCs. This receptor was taken from a woman aged 45-65 years in good health and CMV-seropositive.

CDR3 protein: CAISEAGADTQYF. For the CDR3, the DNA is TGTGCCATCAGTGAGGCAGGGGCAGATACGCAGTATTTT. The chain combines TRBV10-3 with TRBJ2-3; D is perhaps TRBD1 (6 bases). Deletions cut 2 bases from V and 4 bases from J, with 7 bases between. In germline, CDR1 is ENHRY, CDR2 SYGVKD. This CDR3 region has 13 residues.